This T cell receptor beta chain was documented in a study of CD8 T cells in Susac syndrome. The CDR3 has 15 residues. CDR1 SGHRS and CDR2 YFSETQ come from the germline V gene. With 4 bases clipped from V and 1 base from J, the junction kept 5 bases outside the gene matches. The RNA input was roughly 0.45 to 1 ug, and it was reverse transcribed with random hexamers. The method of amplification for TCR beta CDR3 was immunoSEQ multiplex PCR, covering 54 Vbeta and 13 Jbeta. One entry per CDR3 protein results from TCRdb running MiXCR on the immunoSEQ multiplex PCR reads. The repertoire holds 100,000 to 150,000 distinct CDR3 sequences, with about 92% as singletons.

The specimen sequenced was CD8+ T cells from PBMCs. This sequence joins TRBV5-1 and TRBJ2-4; 7 bases align to TRBD1. This TCR came from a human donor with multiple sclerosis. CDR3 coding DNA: TGCGCCAGCAGCACTCAGGACAGGGCCAAAAACATTCAGTACTTC. Its protein product is CASSTQDRAKNIQYF.